These T cell receptor beta chains were read from a single sample in a study of T cells after posttransplantation cyclophosphamide. The repertoire was sequenced with immunoSEQ multiplex PCR; TCRdb's copy has only in-frame clones and lacks some. The sample lists about 6,000 clones; 98% were seen once. The sample consisted of memory CD4+ T cells sorted from PBMCs. The receptors shown here come from a man in his forties or fifties in good health, CMV-negative, and a related stem cell transplant donor. Both conserved end residues are part of each CDR3. Each record gives: D gene, J gene, V gene, clone size, CDR3 protein, CDR3 DNA. The D gene is left open where the match is weak. For some rows the clone size is stated as once, few or many, or as a class when expanded; others skip it.

d_gene: TRBD1; j_gene: TRBJ2-1; v_gene: TRBV19; abundance: -; CDR3aa: CASSGAGQGPYNEQFF; CDR3nt: TGTGCCAGTAGTGGGGCGGGACAGGGACCCTACAATGAGCAGTTCTTC
d_gene: TRBD1; j_gene: TRBJ1-2; v_gene: TRBV5-1; abundance: -; CDR3aa: CASSASGTAVYGYTF; CDR3nt: TGCGCCAGCAGCGCATCCGGGACAGCAGTCTATGGCTACACCTTC
d_gene: -; j_gene: TRBJ1-1; v_gene: TRBV28; abundance: -; CDR3aa: CASSFRNREAFF; CDR3nt: TGTGCCAGCAGTTTCAGGAATAGAGAAGCTTTCTTT
d_gene: -; j_gene: TRBJ2-7; v_gene: TRBV30; abundance: -; CDR3aa: CAGIADLSSYEQYF; CDR3nt: TGTGCCGGGATAGCGGACCTGAGCTCCTACGAGCAGTACTTC
d_gene: -; j_gene: TRBJ2-1; v_gene: TRBV21-1; abundance: -; CDR3aa: CASSKAQGFGLAGVLNYNEQFF; CDR3nt: TGTGCCAGCAGCAAAGCCCAGGGTTTCGGACTAGCGGGAGTGCTTAACTACAATGAGCAGTTCTTC
d_gene: TRBD1; j_gene: TRBJ1-1; v_gene: TRBV28; abundance: once; CDR3aa: CASSTGQINTEAFF; CDR3nt: TGTGCCAGCAGTACGGGACAGATTAACACTGAAGCTTTCTTT
d_gene: -; j_gene: TRBJ1-1; v_gene: TRBV10-3; abundance: -; CDR3aa: CAISASRGGTEAFF; CDR3nt: TGTGCCATCAGTGCCTCACGAGGGGGCACTGAAGCTTTCTTT
d_gene: TRBD2; j_gene: TRBJ2-2; v_gene: TRBV6-1; abundance: -; CDR3aa: CASQGLAGEAGELFF; CDR3nt: TGTGCCAGCCAGGGACTAGCGGGAGAGGCCGGGGAGCTGTTTTTT
d_gene: -; j_gene: TRBJ1-1; v_gene: TRBV6-5; abundance: -; CDR3aa: CASSRNRVRTEAFF; CDR3nt: TGTGCCAGCAGCCGTAACAGGGTTCGCACTGAAGCTTTCTTT
d_gene: -; j_gene: TRBJ1-2; v_gene: TRBV11-2; abundance: -; CDR3aa: CASSTDPGTDGYTF; CDR3nt: TGTGCCAGCAGCACGGACCCGGGGACTGATGGCTACACCTTC
d_gene: TRBD2; j_gene: TRBJ2-5; v_gene: TRBV29-1; abundance: once; CDR3aa: CSVEENLLAGETQYF; CDR3nt: TGCAGCGTTGAAGAGAATCTACTAGCGGGGGAGACCCAGTACTTC
d_gene: -; j_gene: TRBJ1-1; v_gene: TRBV5-4; abundance: once; CDR3aa: CAGSFDTRNTEAFF; CDR3nt: TGTGCCGGCAGCTTTGATACAAGGAACACTGAAGCTTTCTTT
d_gene: TRBD1; j_gene: TRBJ2-3; v_gene: TRBV29-1; abundance: -; CDR3aa: CSVGQGSFGGGTDTQYF; CDR3nt: TGCAGCGTTGGACAGGGATCCTTTGGAGGCGGCACAGATACGCAGTATTTT
d_gene: TRBD2; j_gene: TRBJ2-7; v_gene: TRBV5-1; abundance: -; CDR3aa: CASSSTSGGPLGEQYF; CDR3nt: TGCGCCAGCAGCTCGACTAGCGGGGGACCCCTTGGCGAGCAGTACTTC
d_gene: -; j_gene: TRBJ1-5; v_gene: TRBV27; abundance: -; CDR3aa: CASNLPSYRGKSNQPQHF; CDR3nt: TGTGCCAGCAACCTCCCAAGTTATAGGGGGAAAAGCAATCAGCCCCAGCATTTT
d_gene: -; j_gene: TRBJ2-7; v_gene: TRBV28; abundance: -; CDR3aa: CASISHSYEQYF; CDR3nt: TGTGCCAGCATTAGTCACTCCTACGAGCAGTACTTC
d_gene: -; j_gene: TRBJ2-7; v_gene: TRBV6-1; abundance: -; CDR3aa: CASSEALSRAAYEQYF; CDR3nt: TGTGCCAGCAGTGAAGCGCTCAGCAGGGCTGCCTACGAGCAGTACTTC
d_gene: -; j_gene: TRBJ2-2; v_gene: TRBV30; abundance: once; CDR3aa: CAWSPQATGELFF; CDR3nt: TGTGCCTGGAGTCCGCAGGCCACCGGGGAGCTGTTTTTT
d_gene: TRBD2; j_gene: TRBJ2-3; v_gene: TRBV10-2; abundance: -; CDR3aa: CASSDPSPWTSGRTSDTQYF; CDR3nt: TGCGCCAGCAGTGATCCCTCACCTTGGACTAGCGGGAGGACCTCAGATACGCAGTATTTT
d_gene: -; j_gene: TRBJ1-1; v_gene: TRBV11-3; abundance: -; CDR3aa: CASSGTPNTEAFF; CDR3nt: TGTGCCAGCAGCGGGACTCCTAACACTGAAGCTTTCTTT
d_gene: -; j_gene: TRBJ2-2; v_gene: TRBV7-9; abundance: -; CDR3aa: CASTRWSGNTGELFF; CDR3nt: TGTGCCAGCACCAGGTGGAGCGGAAACACCGGGGAGCTGTTTTTT
d_gene: -; j_gene: TRBJ1-1; v_gene: TRBV9; abundance: -; CDR3aa: CASSVQTTNTEAFF; CDR3nt: TGTGCCAGCAGCGTTCAGACTACGAACACTGAAGCTTTCTTT
d_gene: -; j_gene: TRBJ2-5; v_gene: TRBV14; abundance: -; CDR3aa: CASSQPYQETQYF; CDR3nt: TGTGCCAGCAGCCAACCCTACCAAGAGACCCAGTACTTC
d_gene: TRBD2; j_gene: TRBJ2-1; v_gene: TRBV11-3; abundance: -; CDR3aa: CASSSSGARHEQFF; CDR3nt: TGTGCCAGCAGCTCTAGCGGGGCCCGGCATGAGCAGTTCTTC
d_gene: -; j_gene: TRBJ1-1; v_gene: TRBV29-1; abundance: -; CDR3aa: CSVEGQMNTEAFF; CDR3nt: TGCAGCGTTGAGGGACAAATGAACACTGAAGCTTTCTTT
d_gene: TRBD1; j_gene: TRBJ2-1; v_gene: TRBV9; abundance: -; CDR3aa: CASSVLSGGSEQFF; CDR3nt: TGTGCCAGCAGCGTATTATCAGGGGGTAGTGAGCAGTTCTTC
d_gene: -; j_gene: TRBJ2-3; v_gene: TRBV7-8; abundance: -; CDR3aa: CASSLKLSLSSTDTQYF; CDR3nt: TGTGCCAGCAGCTTAAAACTGAGCCTTTCAAGCACAGATACGCAGTATTTT
d_gene: -; j_gene: TRBJ1-5; v_gene: TRBV6-1; abundance: -; CDR3aa: CASSVSRYPGTSPSNQPQHF; CDR3nt: TGTGCCAGCAGTGTTTCCCGATACCCGGGGACTTCCCCTAGCAATCAGCCCCAGCATTTT
d_gene: TRBD1; j_gene: TRBJ2-5; v_gene: TRBV4-2; abundance: -; CDR3aa: CASSQITGGAGETQYF; CDR3nt: TGTGCCAGCAGCCAGATCACAGGGGGCGCCGGGGAGACCCAGTACTTC
d_gene: TRBD2; j_gene: TRBJ2-1; v_gene: TRBV2; abundance: -; CDR3aa: CASTVSGRENEQFF; CDR3nt: TGTGCCAGCACGGTTAGCGGGAGGGAGAATGAGCAGTTCTTC
d_gene: TRBD2; j_gene: TRBJ2-5; v_gene: TRBV11-2; abundance: -; CDR3aa: CASSLQLAGGRETQYF; CDR3nt: TGTGCCAGCAGCTTACAGCTAGCGGGAGGTAGAGAGACCCAGTACTTC
d_gene: -; j_gene: TRBJ1-1; v_gene: TRBV30; abundance: -; CDR3aa: CAWGRTTEAFF; CDR3nt: TGTGCCTGGGGGAGGACAACTGAAGCTTTCTTT
d_gene: TRBD2; j_gene: TRBJ2-7; v_gene: TRBV7-8; abundance: -; CDR3aa: CASSNRDYLAEQYF; CDR3nt: TGTGCCAGCAGCAACCGGGACTACTTGGCCGAGCAGTACTTC
d_gene: TRBD2; j_gene: TRBJ2-3; v_gene: TRBV7-8; abundance: -; CDR3aa: CASSLLLAESTDTQYF; CDR3nt: TGTGCCAGCAGCCTCCTTCTAGCGGAAAGCACAGATACGCAGTATTTT
d_gene: TRBD1; j_gene: TRBJ1-2; v_gene: TRBV6-5; abundance: -; CDR3aa: CASSLDRVYGYTF; CDR3nt: TGTGCCAGCAGCTTGGACAGGGTCTATGGCTACACCTTC
d_gene: -; j_gene: TRBJ2-7; v_gene: TRBV6-5; abundance: -; CDR3aa: CASTTVGVLYEQYF; CDR3nt: TGTGCCAGCACCACCGTAGGGGTGCTCTACGAGCAGTACTTC
d_gene: -; j_gene: TRBJ1-4; v_gene: TRBV5-1; abundance: -; CDR3aa: CASSPRANEKLFF; CDR3nt: TGCGCCAGCAGCCCACGGGCTAATGAAAAACTGTTTTTT
d_gene: -; j_gene: TRBJ1-1; v_gene: TRBV28; abundance: -; CDR3aa: CASSFSRGAFF; CDR3nt: TGTGCCAGCAGTTTTAGTAGGGGAGCTTTCTTT
d_gene: -; j_gene: TRBJ1-1; v_gene: TRBV14; abundance: -; CDR3aa: CASSQRRGGGTEAFF; CDR3nt: TGTGCCAGCAGCCAACGTCGAGGGGGGGGCACTGAAGCTTTCTTT
d_gene: -; j_gene: TRBJ2-5; v_gene: TRBV7-2; abundance: -; CDR3aa: CASSLYAGSQETQYF; CDR3nt: TGTGCCAGCAGCTTATACGCGGGGTCCCAAGAGACCCAGTACTTC
d_gene: -; j_gene: TRBJ1-1; v_gene: TRBV4-2; abundance: -; CDR3aa: CASSQGLDSLKAFF; CDR3nt: TGTGCCAGCAGCCAAGGACTGGACAGCCTCAAAGCTTTCTTT
d_gene: TRBD1; j_gene: TRBJ1-1; v_gene: TRBV2; abundance: -; CDR3aa: CASAKGTGPNTEAFF; CDR3nt: TGTGCCAGCGCGAAGGGGACAGGGCCGAACACTGAAGCTTTCTTT
d_gene: TRBD2; j_gene: TRBJ2-7; v_gene: TRBV30; abundance: -; CDR3aa: CAWSTLAGVEQYF; CDR3nt: TGTGCCTGGAGCACTTTAGCGGGAGTCGAGCAGTACTTC
d_gene: TRBD2; j_gene: TRBJ2-1; v_gene: TRBV15; abundance: -; CDR3aa: CATSRTLAGGYNEQFF; CDR3nt: TGTGCCACCAGCAGAACCCTAGCGGGGGGCTACAATGAGCAGTTCTTC
d_gene: -; j_gene: TRBJ2-1; v_gene: TRBV7-8; abundance: -; CDR3aa: CASSTQKPGEQFF; CDR3nt: TGTGCCAGCAGCACCCAAAAGCCGGGGGAGCAGTTCTTC
d_gene: TRBD1; j_gene: TRBJ1-5; v_gene: TRBV6-5; abundance: -; CDR3aa: CASSYSSTGGMQPQHF; CDR3nt: TGTGCCAGCAGTTACTCCTCGACAGGGGGTATGCAGCCCCAGCATTTT
d_gene: -; j_gene: TRBJ2-7; v_gene: TRBV19; abundance: -; CDR3aa: CASSSVREARVTYEQYF; CDR3nt: TGTGCCAGTAGCTCCGTAAGGGAGGCCCGGGTTACCTACGAGCAGTACTTC
d_gene: -; j_gene: TRBJ1-4; v_gene: TRBV28; abundance: -; CDR3aa: CASKGSQGNEKLFF; CDR3nt: TGTGCCAGCAAGGGGTCACAGGGTAATGAAAAACTGTTTTTT
d_gene: TRBD1; j_gene: TRBJ1-6; v_gene: TRBV2; abundance: -; CDR3aa: CASRGGQGSSSPLHF; CDR3nt: TGTGCCAGCAGAGGCGGACAGGGTTCAAGTTCACCCCTCCACTTT
d_gene: TRBD1; j_gene: TRBJ1-1; v_gene: TRBV29-1; abundance: -; CDR3aa: CSVAGGASNTEAFF; CDR3nt: TGCAGCGTGGCAGGGGGTGCTTCGAACACTGAAGCTTTCTTT